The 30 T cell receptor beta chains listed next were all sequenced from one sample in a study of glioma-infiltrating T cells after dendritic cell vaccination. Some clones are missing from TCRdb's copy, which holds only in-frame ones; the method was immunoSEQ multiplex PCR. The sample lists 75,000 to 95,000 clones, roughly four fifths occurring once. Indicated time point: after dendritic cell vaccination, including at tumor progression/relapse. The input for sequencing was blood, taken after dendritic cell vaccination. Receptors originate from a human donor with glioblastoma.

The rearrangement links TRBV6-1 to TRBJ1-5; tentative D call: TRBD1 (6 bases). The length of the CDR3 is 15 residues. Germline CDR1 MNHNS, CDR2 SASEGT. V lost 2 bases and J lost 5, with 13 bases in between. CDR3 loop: CASSERSRGDQPQHF. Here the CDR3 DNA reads TGTGCCAGCAGTGAAAGAAGCAGGGGAGATCAGCCCCAGCATTTT.

DNA of the CDR3: TGTGCCATCAGTGAGTTAGTTGGTAATCAGCCCCAGCATTTT. It translates to CAISELVGNQPQHF. The chain links TRBV10-3 to TRBJ1-5; D unclear. Germline CDR1 reads ENHRY; CDR2 reads SYGVKD. The CDR3 runs 14 residues. V was shortened by 1 base and J by 4 bases, with 8 bases between the two germline ends.

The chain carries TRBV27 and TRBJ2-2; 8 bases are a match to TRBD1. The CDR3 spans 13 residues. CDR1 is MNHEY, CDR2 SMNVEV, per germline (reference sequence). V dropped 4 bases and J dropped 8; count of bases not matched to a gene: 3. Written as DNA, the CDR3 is TGTGCCAGCAGTTCTTGGGACAGGGGGGAGCTGTTTTTT. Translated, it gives CASSSWDRGELFF.

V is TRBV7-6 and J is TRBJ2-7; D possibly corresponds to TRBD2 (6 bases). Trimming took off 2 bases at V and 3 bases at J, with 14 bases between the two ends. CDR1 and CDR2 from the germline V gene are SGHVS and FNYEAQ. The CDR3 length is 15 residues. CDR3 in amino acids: CASSLLLATHYEQYV. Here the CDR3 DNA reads TGTGCCAGCAGCTTACTCCTAGCGACCCACTACGAGCAGTACGTC.

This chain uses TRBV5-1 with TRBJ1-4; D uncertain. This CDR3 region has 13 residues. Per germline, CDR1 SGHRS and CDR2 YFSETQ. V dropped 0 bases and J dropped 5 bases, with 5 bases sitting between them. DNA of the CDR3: TGCGCCAGCAGCTTGGGAGGGAATGAAAAACTGTTTTTT. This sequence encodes CASSLGGNEKLFF. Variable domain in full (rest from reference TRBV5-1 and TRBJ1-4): KAGVTQTPRYLIKTRGQQVTLSCSPISGHRSVSWYQQTPGQGLQFLFEYFSETQRNKGNFPGRFSGRQFSNSRSEMNVSTLELGDSALYLCASSLGGNEKLFFGSGTQLSVL.

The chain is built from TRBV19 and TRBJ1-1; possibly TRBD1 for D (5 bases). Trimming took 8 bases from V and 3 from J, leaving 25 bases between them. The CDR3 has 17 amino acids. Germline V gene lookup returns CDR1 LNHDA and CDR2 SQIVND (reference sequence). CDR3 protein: CASSEIAHWGVDTEAFF. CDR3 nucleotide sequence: TGTGCCAGTTCCGAAATTGCCCATTGGGGGGTCGACACTGAAGCTTTCTTT.

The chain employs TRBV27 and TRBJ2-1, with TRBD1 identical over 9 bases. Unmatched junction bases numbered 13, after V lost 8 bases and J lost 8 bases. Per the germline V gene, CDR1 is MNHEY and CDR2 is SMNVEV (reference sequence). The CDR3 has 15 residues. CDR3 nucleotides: TGTGCCAGCGGAATCACAGGGGGCGCGGTAGATGAGCAGTTCTTC. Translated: CASGITGGAVDEQFF.

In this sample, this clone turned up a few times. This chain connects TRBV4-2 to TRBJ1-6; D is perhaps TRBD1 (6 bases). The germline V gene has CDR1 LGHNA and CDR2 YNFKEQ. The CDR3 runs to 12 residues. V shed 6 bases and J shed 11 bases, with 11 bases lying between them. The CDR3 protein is CASSLGGAPLHF. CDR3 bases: TGTGCCAGCAGTCTAGGGGGGGCACCCCTCCACTTT.

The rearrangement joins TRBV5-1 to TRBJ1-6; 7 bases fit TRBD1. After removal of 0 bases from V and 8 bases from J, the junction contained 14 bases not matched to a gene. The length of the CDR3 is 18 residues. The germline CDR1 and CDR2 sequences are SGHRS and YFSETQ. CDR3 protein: CASSLVGGSNALDSPLHF. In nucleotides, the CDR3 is TGCGCCAGCAGCTTGGTAGGGGGCTCGAACGCATTGGATTCACCCCTCCACTTT.

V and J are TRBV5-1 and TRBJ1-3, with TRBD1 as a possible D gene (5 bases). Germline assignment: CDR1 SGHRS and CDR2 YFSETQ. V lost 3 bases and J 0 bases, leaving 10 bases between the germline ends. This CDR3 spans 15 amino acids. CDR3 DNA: TGCGCCAGCAGCTCGGGACTGAACTCTGGAAACACCATATATTTT. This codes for CASSSGLNSGNTIYF.

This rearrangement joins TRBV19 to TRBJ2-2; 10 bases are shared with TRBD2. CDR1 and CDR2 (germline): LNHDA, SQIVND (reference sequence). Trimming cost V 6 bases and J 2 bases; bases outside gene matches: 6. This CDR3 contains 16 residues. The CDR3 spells CASRASGRANTGELFF. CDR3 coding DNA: TGTGCCAGTAGGGCGAGCGGGAGGGCTAACACCGGGGAGCTGTTTTTT.

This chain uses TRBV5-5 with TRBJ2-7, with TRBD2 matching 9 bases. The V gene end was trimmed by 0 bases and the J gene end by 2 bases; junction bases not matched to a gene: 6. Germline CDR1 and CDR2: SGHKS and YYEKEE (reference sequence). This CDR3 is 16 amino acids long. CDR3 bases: TGTGCCAGCAGCTTGGTCGTGACTAGCGGAACCTACGAGCAGTACGTC. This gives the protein CASSLVVTSGTYEQYV.

The CDR3, as DNA: TGTGCCAGCAATCTACGATCAGGACTAAATGAGCAGTTCTTC. It encodes CASNLRSGLNEQFF. The rearrangement joins TRBV2 to TRBJ2-1, with a possible D match to TRBD2 (6 bases). The CDR3 totals 14 residues. Germline assignment: CDR1 SNHLY and CDR2 FYNNEI. V lost 7 bases, J lost 7 bases, and 17 bases lay in between.

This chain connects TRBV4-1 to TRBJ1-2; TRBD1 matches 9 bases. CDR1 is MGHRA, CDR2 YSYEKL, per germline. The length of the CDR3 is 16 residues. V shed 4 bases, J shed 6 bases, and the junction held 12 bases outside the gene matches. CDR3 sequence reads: CASSLHHGTGTDGYTF. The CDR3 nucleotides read TGCGCCAGCAGCCTTCACCACGGGACAGGGACGGATGGCTACACCTTC.

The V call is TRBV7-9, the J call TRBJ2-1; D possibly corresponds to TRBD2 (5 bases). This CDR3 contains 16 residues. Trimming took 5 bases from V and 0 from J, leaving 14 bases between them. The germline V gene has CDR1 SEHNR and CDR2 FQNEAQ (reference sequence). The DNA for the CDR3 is TGTGCCAGCAGCCCCCCCGGGGTTGGCTCCTACAATGAGCAGTTCTTC. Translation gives CASSPPGVGSYNEQFF.

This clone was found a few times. CDR3 sequence reads: CAISEETASPLHF. As DNA, the CDR3 is TGTGCCATCAGTGAGGAGACAGCTTCACCCCTCCACTTT. The chain has TRBV10-3 and TRBJ1-6, with a possible D match to TRBD1 (5 bases). Germline V gene lookup returns CDR1 ENHRY and CDR2 SYGVKD. Trimming left V 2 bases short and J 9 bases short, with 8 bases between. The CDR3 loop spans 13 amino acids.

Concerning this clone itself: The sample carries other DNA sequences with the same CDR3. CDR3 loop: CASSRPDSQETQYF. The CDR3 nucleotides read TGCGCCAGCAGCCGACCAGACAGCCAAGAGACCCAGTACTTC. This chain links TRBV4-1 with TRBJ2-5; D may be TRBD1 (5 bases). The CDR3 is 14 amino acids. The germline V and J ends were trimmed by 4 bases and 1 base, with 10 bases remaining between them. Germline CDR1 reads MGHRA; CDR2 reads YSYEKL.

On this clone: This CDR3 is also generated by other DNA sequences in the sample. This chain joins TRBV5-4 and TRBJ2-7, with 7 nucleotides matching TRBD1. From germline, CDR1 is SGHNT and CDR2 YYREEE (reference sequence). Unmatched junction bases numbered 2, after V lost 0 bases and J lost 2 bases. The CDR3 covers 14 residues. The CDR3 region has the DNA TGTGCCAGCAGCTTGGACAGGGGTACCTACGAGCAGTACTTC. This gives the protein CASSLDRGTYEQYF.

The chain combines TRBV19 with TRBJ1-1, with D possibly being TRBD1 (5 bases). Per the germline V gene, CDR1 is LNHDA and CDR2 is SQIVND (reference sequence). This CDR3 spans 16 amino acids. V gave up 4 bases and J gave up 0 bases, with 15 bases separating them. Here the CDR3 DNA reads TGTGCCAGTAGTAAATCCCTGGGGGGGGTGAACACTGAAGCTTTCTTT. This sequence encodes CASSKSLGGVNTEAFF.

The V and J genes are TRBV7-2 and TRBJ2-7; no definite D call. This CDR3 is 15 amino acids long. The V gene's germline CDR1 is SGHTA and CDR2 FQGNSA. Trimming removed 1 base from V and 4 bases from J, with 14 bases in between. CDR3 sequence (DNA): TGTGCCAGCAGCTTAGGGTGGGCCAGTACTTACGAGCAGTACTTC. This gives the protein CASSLGWASTYEQYF.

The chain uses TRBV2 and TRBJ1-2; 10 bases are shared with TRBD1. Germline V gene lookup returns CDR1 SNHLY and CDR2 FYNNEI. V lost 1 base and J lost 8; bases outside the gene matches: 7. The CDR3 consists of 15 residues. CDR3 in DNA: TGTGCCAGCAGTGAAGTTACCGGGACAGGGGAAGGCTACACCTTC. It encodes CASSEVTGTGEGYTF.

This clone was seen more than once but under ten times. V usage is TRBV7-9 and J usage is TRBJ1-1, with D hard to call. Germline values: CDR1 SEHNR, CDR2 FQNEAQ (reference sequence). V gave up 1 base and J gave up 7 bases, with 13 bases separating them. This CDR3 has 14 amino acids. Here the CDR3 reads CASSLGAAGGEAFF. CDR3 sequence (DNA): TGTGCCAGCAGCTTAGGGGCTGCGGGAGGTGAAGCTTTCTTT.

This CDR3 reads CASSIKAGDYEQYV. In DNA, the CDR3 is TGTGCCAGTAGTATAAAAGCAGGGGACTACGAGCAGTACGTC. The chain joins TRBV19 to TRBJ2-7; the D gene is possibly TRBD1 (6 bases). The CDR3 consists of 14 residues. V lost 2 bases to trimming and J lost 3 bases, with 11 bases between them. Germline V gene lookup returns CDR1 LNHDA and CDR2 SQIVND (reference sequence).

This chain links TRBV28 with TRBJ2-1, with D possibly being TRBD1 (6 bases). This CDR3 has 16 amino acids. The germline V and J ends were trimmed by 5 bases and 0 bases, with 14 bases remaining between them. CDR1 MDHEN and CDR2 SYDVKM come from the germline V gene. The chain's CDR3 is CASSATGISSYNEQFF. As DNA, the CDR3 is TGTGCCAGCAGTGCGACAGGAATTAGCTCCTACAATGAGCAGTTCTTC.

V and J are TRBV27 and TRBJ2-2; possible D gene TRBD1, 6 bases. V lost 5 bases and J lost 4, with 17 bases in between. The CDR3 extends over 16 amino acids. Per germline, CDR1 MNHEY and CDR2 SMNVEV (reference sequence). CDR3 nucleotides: TGTGCCAGCAGTACAAAACAGGGTAGTCGCACCGGGGAGCTGTTTTTT. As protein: CASSTKQGSRTGELFF.

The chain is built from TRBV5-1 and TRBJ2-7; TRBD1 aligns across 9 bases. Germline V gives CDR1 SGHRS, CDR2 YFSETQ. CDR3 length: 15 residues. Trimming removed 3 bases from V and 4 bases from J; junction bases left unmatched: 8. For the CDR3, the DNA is TGCGCCAGCAGCTCGGGACAGGGCAGAGGGTACGAGCAGTACTTC. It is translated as CASSSGQGRGYEQYF.

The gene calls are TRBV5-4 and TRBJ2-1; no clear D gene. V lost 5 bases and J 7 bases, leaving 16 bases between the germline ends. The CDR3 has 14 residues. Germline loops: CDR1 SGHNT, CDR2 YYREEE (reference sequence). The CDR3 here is CASRAALGANEQFF. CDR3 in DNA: TGTGCCAGCAGGGCGGCCCTCGGCGCGAATGAGCAGTTCTTC.

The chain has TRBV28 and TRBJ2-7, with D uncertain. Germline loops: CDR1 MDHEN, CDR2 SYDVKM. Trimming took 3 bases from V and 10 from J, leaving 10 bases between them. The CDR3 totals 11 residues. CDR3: CASSFFGRQYV. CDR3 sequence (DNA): TGTGCCAGCAGTTTTTTTGGTCGACAGTACGTC.

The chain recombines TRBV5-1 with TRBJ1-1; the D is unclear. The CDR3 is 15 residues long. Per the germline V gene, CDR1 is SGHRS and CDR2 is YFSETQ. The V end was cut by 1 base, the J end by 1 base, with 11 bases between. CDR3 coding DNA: TGCGCCAGCAGCTTGTCAGGATTAGGGAACACTGAAGCTTTCTTT. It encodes CASSLSGLGNTEAFF.

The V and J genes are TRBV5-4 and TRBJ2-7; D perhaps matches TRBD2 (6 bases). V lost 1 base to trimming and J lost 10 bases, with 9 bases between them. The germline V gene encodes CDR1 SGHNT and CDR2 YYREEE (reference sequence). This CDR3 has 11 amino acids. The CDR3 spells CASSLFGTQYF. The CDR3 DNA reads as TGTGCCAGCAGCTTGTTCGGGACTCAGTACTTC.